This T cell receptor beta chain was captured in a study of TIL therapy for anti-PD-1-resistant metastatic lung cancer. On the study more broadly: Tumor harvest preceded PD-1/PD-L1 blockade, followed by nivolumab treatment. By whole-exome sequencing, median non-synonymous tumor mutation burden was under 1.9 mutations per megabase.

Time point: pre-treatment sample, taken before nivolumab and TIL therapy. Stage 4 NSCLC adults joined between late 2017 and January 2020. The immunoSEQ assay was v3. Each library reached 1.9 million or so read pairs, or about 5-6.5 million at deep level. The method was immunoSEQ multiplex PCR; TCRdb's version includes in-frame clones alone and lacks a portion of them. Of roughly 58,000 clones listed, roughly four fifths are singletons. Germline V gene sequence: CDR1 MNHEY, CDR2 SMNVEV (reference sequence). There are 17 residues in the CDR3. Unmatched junction bases numbered 18, after V lost 5 bases and J lost 5 bases.

This clonotype originated in a person between 30 and 80 years old with non-small cell lung cancer. Sequencing used blood, obtained at baseline. The chain joins TRBV27 to TRBJ2-7; 7 bases align to TRBD1. CDR3 sequence (DNA): TGTGCCAGCAGTCCGCACCCCCGATCAGACAGGGTTGACGAGCAGTACTTC. Protein sequence: CASSPHPRSDRVDEQYF.